The subject of this entry is one TCR beta chain. What it binds is not known. Generated by immunoSEQ multiplex PCR, the TCRdb table keeps only in-frame clones and is missing some. Of 9,000 to 15,000 clones in the sample, roughly 50% are singletons; the top ten hold approximately 11%. Germline CDR1 and CDR2: SGHTA and FQGNSA. The CDR3 runs to 17 residues. The V segment lost 0 bases and the J segment 2 bases; nucleotides outside the gene matches: 6. This sample is part of a study of T cell clonotyping in hematopoietic cell transplantation. Study-level results: No sorting was done, leaving CD4 and CD8 contributions mixed. Graft donor and pretransplant recipient Inverse Simpson Index values predicted broader posttransplant TCR diversity.

The chain is built from TRBV7-2 and TRBJ2-7; TRBD2 matches 11 bases. Material for sequencing was peripheral blood mononuclear cells. This TCR came from a man aged 50 to 60 in good health. Some clones in this sample may be carry-over from other donors' samples. CDR3 sequence (DNA): TGTGCCAGCAGCTTAGCTTCTAGCGGGAGGTACACCTACGAGCAGTACTTC. It yields the protein CASSLASSGRYTYEQYF.